These T cell receptor beta chains were read from a single sample in a study of cytomegalovirus exposure and HLA in healthy donors. Data came from immunoSEQ multiplex PCR; TCRdb stores just in-frame clones and leaves some out. The sample lists roughly 190,000 clones; roughly four fifths were seen once. Sequencing input: PBMCs. The source of these receptors is a woman in her 30s in good health and CMV-seropositive. Each CDR3 is given without its conserved first and last residue. Fields, in order: D gene, V gene, clone size, CDR3 protein. D genes are given only for firm matches. The size entry is marked missing in some rows and otherwise reads once, few, many or a size class.

>TRBD1|TRBV7-9|-
ASSLARQGEIYNEQF
>-|TRBV28|-
ATGQYSNQPQH
>-|TRBV5-6|-
ASSLPGKGYT
>-|TRBV10-3|-
AISESLGSRSPLH
>-|TRBV14|medium-sized
ASSQAGIHGYT
>-|TRBV2|-
ASLRQNSYEQY
>-|TRBV28|-
ASNTGETQY
>TRBD1|TRBV30|-
AWSPTDRVNEKLF
>TRBD1|TRBV7-2|-
ASSPYRGGPLH
>-|TRBV5-1|-
ASSTRTVTGELF
>-|TRBV4-3|-
ASSQLGGGTEAF
>TRBD1|TRBV19|-
ASSIRIPGQGLSPLH
>-|TRBV7-2|-
ASIQTRWSGGTDTQY
>-|TRBV7-9|-
ASSFVPSGEQY
>-|TRBV10-3|-
AIGQGGSNQPQH
>-|TRBV29-1|-
SLTVTDTQY
>-|TRBV6-5|-
ASSVEGLYEQY
>TRBD1|TRBV7-9|-
ASSGQGQAEAF
>-|TRBV5-8|-
ASNIQGEGQPQH
>TRBD2|TRBV11-2|-
ASSLDKGTSGSYEQY
>-|TRBV19|-
ASRVTGVASYNEQF
>-|TRBV4-1|few
ASSQDQDEQY
>TRBD1|TRBV5-1|-
ASSLPDRAEGYT
>TRBD1|TRBV19|-
ASSKEGQGASMNTEAF
>TRBD1|TRBV11-2|few
ASSSSTGGSEQF
>-|TRBV6-1|-
ASSLTGNEQF
>-|TRBV5-1|-
ASSWVRGSYEQY
>-|TRBV19|-
ASTGAGGLDTEAF
>TRBD2|TRBV12-5|-
ASAHLEGGSKETQY
>TRBD2|TRBV9|-
ASSEEGLAGGNEQY
>-|TRBV7-9|-
ASSLRETAGYEQY
>-|TRBV7-6|once
ASSLESRAAGANVLT
>-|TRBV5-1|-
ASSQTTVNYGYT
>-|TRBV19|-
ASIRIGDTEAF
>-|TRBV9|-
ASSVGTGRNEQF
>-|TRBV5-1|-
ASSTDYYEQY
>-|TRBV7-9|few
ASSSPESRNEQF
>TRBD1|TRBV2|-
ATSGGQYSNQPQH
>-|TRBV2|-
ASSEQALEGNSPLH
>-|TRBV19|-
ASSREYGYT
>-|TRBV27|-
ASSPYSGGPYGYT
>TRBD2|TRBV4-3|-
ASSAQLAGGLGEQF
>TRBD2|TRBV7-2|-
ASSLGGRATGELF
>TRBD2|TRBV7-2|-
ASSRPSGSVYEQY
>-|TRBV2|-
ASSEDDRPNSPLH
>-|TRBV5-1|-
ASRSTGSNTEAF
>TRBD1|TRBV5-1|-
ASSPYTGGNTIY
>-|TRBV7-9|-
ASSLGGAAEAF
>TRBD1|TRBV25-1|-
ASTRTGPRGAEQY
>-|TRBV4-3|-
ASSQARPGSPEAF
>-|TRBV28|-
ASSLAGFDAEAF
>TRBD1|TRBV18|once
ARGWGTGPLRLATNEKLF